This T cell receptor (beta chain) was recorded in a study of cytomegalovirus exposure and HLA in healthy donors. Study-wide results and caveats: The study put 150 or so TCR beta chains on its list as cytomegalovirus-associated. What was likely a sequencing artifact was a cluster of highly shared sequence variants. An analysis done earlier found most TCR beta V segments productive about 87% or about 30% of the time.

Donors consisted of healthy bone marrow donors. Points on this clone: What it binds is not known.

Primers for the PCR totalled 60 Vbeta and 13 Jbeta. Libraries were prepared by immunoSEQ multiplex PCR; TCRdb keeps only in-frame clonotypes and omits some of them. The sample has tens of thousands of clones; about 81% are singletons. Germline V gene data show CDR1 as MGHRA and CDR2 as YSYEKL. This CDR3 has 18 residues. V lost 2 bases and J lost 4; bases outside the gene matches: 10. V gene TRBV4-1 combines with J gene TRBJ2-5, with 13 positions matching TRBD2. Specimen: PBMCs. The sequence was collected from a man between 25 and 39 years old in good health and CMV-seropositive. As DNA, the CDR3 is TGCGCCAGCAGCCAACCGCCTGGTACTAGCGGGGGGGGAGAGACCCAGTACTTC. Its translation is CASSQPPGTSGGGETQYF.